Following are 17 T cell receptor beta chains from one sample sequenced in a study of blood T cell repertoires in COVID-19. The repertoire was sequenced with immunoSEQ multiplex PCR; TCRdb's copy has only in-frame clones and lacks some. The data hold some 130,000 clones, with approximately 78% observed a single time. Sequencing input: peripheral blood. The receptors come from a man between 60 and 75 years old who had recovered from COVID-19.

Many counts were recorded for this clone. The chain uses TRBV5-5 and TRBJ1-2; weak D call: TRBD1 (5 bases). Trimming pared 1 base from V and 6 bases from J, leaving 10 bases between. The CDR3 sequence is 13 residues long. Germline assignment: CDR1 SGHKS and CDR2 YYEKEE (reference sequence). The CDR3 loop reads CASSLQVGHGYTF. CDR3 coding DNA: TGTGCCAGCAGCTTGCAGGTGGGGCATGGCTACACCTTC.

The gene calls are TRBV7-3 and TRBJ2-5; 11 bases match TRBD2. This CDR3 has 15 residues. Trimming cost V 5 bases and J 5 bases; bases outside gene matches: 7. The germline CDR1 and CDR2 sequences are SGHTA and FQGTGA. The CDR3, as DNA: TGTGCCAGCAGCGACACGGGACTAGCGGTGGAGACCCAGTACTTC. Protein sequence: CASSDTGLAVETQYF.

CDR3 protein: CASSPLAGGREQYF. The CDR3 region has the DNA TGTGCCAGCAGTCCACTAGCGGGAGGAAGGGAGCAGTACTTC. The chain has TRBV28 and TRBJ2-7, with 12 positions matching TRBD2. In germline, CDR1 is MDHEN, CDR2 SYDVKM. J gave up 7 bases and V 5 bases, and 6 bases lay outside the gene matches. The CDR3 contains 14 residues.

CDR3 in amino acids: CASSLALASGYNEQFF. CDR3 in DNA: TGTGCCAGCAGCTTAGCGCTCGCTAGCGGTTACAATGAGCAGTTCTTC. The chain combines TRBV7-2 with TRBJ2-1; TRBD2 matches 7 bases. Trimming at V came to 0 bases and at J to 4 bases, leaving 6 bases not matched to a gene. In germline, CDR1 is SGHTA, CDR2 FQGNSA. The CDR3 has 16 amino acids.

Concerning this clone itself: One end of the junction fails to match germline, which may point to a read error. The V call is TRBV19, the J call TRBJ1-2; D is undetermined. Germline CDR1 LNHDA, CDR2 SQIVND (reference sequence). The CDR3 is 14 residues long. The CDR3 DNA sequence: TGTGCCAGTAGTGTAGATGGAGGAAACTATGGCTACACCTTC. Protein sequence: CASSVDGGNYGYTF.

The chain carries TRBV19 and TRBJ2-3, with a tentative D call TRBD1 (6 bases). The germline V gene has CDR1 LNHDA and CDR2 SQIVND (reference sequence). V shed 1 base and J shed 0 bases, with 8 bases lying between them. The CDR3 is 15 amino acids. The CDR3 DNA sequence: TGTGCCAGTAGTATAGGTACAGGGAGCACAGATACGCAGTATTTT. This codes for CASSIGTGSTDTQYF.

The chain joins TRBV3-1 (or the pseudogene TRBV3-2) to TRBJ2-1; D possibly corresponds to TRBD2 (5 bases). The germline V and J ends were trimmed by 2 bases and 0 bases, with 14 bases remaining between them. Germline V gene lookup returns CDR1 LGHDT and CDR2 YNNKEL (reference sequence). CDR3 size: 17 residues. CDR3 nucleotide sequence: TGTGCCAGCAGCCAACTAGCTTCCTCGAGCTCCTACAATGAGCAGTTCTTC. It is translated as CASSQLASSSSYNEQFF.

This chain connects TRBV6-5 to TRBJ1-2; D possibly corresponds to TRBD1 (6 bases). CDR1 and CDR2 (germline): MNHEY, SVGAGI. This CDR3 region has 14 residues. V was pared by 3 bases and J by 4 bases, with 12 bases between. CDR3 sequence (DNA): TGTGCCAGCAGTTATTCTCTACAGGGCTATGGCTACACCTTC. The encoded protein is CASSYSLQGYGYTF.

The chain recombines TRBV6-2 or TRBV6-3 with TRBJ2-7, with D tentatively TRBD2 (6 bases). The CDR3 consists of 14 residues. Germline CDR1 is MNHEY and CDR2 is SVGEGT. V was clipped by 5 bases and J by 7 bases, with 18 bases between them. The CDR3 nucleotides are TGTGCCAGCAGTCCCGGGACTCGCTGGAAAGAGCAGTACTTC. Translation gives CASSPGTRWKEQYF.

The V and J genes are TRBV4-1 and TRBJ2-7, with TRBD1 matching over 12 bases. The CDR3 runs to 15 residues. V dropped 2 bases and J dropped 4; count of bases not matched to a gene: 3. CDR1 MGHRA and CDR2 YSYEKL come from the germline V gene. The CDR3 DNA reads TGCGCCAGCAGCCAACCGGGACAGGGGGCGTACGAGCAGTACTTC. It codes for CASSQPGQGAYEQYF.

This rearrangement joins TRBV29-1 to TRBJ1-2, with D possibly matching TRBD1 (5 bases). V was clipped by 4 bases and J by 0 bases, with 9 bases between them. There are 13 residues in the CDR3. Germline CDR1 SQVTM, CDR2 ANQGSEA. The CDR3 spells CSVALGANYGYTF. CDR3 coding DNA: TGCAGCGTTGCGCTAGGGGCTAACTATGGCTACACCTTC.

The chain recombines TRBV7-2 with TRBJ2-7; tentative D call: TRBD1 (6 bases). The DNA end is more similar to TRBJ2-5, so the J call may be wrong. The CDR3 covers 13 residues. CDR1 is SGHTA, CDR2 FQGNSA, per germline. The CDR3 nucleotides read TGTGCCAGCGCCGACAGGCCCCAAGAGACCCAGTACTTC. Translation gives CASADRPQETQYF.

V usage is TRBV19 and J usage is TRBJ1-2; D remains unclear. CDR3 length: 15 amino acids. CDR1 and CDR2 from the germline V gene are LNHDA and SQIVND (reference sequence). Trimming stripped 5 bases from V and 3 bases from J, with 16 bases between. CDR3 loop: CASSLPSAGDYGYTF. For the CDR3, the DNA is TGTGCCAGTAGTCTCCCCTCCGCAGGTGACTATGGCTACACCTTC.

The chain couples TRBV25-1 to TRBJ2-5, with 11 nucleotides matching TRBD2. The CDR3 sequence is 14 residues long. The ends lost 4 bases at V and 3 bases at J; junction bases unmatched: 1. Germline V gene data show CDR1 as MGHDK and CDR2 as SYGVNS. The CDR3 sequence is CASSVGLAEETQYF. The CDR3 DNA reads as TGTGCCAGCAGTGTGGGACTAGCGGAAGAGACCCAGTACTTC.

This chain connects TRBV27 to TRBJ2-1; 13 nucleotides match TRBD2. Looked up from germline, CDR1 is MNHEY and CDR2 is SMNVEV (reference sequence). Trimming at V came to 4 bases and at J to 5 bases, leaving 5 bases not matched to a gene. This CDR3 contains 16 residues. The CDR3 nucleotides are TGTGCCAGCAGTTGGACTAGCGGGAGATGGGACAATGAGCAGTTCTTC. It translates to CASSWTSGRWDNEQFF.

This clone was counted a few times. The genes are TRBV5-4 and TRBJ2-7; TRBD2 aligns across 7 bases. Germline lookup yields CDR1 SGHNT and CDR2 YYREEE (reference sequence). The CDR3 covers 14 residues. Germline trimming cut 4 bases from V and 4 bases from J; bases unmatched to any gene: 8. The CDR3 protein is CASSPNGRGYEQYF. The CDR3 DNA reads TGTGCCAGCAGCCCTAATGGGAGGGGTTACGAGCAGTACTTC.

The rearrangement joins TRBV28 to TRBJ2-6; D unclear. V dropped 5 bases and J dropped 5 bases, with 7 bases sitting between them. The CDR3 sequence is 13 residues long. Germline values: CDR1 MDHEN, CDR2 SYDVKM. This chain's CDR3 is CASSLSRANVLTF. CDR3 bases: TGTGCCAGCAGTCTGTCTCGGGCCAACGTCCTGACTTTC.